These 8 T cell receptor beta chains were sequenced from one sample in a study of CD8 T cells in Susac syndrome. RNA was extracted with the RNeasy kit, and a quantity of roughly 0.5 to 1 ug was reverse transcribed using random hexamers. TCRdb independently ran MiXCR on the immunoSEQ multiplex PCR reads; one entry per CDR3 protein. The profile shows about 180,000 distinct CDR3 sequences, around 96% of them singletons. Sample: CD4+ T cells from PBMCs. The source is a human donor with Susac syndrome.

The V and J genes are TRBV5-1 and TRBJ2-1; 8 bases match TRBD1. Germline V gene sequence: CDR1 SGHRS, CDR2 YFSETQ. CDR3 length: 16 residues. The ends lost 1 base at V and 5 bases at J; junction bases unmatched: 8. The CDR3 region has the DNA TGCGCCAGCAGCTTGTCGCCCGGGACAGGTGACAATGAGCAGTTCTTC. This translates into CASSLSPGTGDNEQFF.

The chain uses TRBV4-2 and TRBJ1-2; TRBD1 might be the D (6 bases). Germline V gives CDR1 LGHNA, CDR2 YNFKEQ. V was trimmed by 0 bases and J by 8 bases, leaving 16 bases between them. The CDR3 totals 15 residues. Here the CDR3 reads CASSQESTGYGGYTF. In nucleotides, the CDR3 is TGTGCCAGCAGCCAAGAATCCACAGGGTACGGAGGCTACACCTTC.

This clonotype was detected only once. The chain employs TRBV5-1 and TRBJ2-5; D not resolved. With 0 bases removed from V and 5 bases from J, the gap between germline ends came to 11 bases. In germline, CDR1 is SGHRS, CDR2 YFSETQ. CDR3 length: 14 residues. In DNA form, the CDR3 reads TGCGCCAGCAGCTTGGCCGTACATTCGGAGACCCAGTACTTC. This translates into CASSLAVHSETQYF.

V gene TRBV7-9 combines with J gene TRBJ1-4; D ambiguous. Trimming left V 3 bases short and J 8 bases short, with 7 bases between. This CDR3 is built from 12 residues. Germline V gene lookup returns CDR1 SEHNR and CDR2 FQNEAQ (reference sequence). For the CDR3, the DNA is TGTGCCAGCAGCTTTCCAAAGGAAAAACTGTTTTTT. This encodes CASSFPKEKLFF.

This clonotype was observed a single time. The chain is built from TRBV29-1 and TRBJ1-2; D is unresolved. The CDR3 sequence is 12 residues long. From germline, CDR1 is SQVTM and CDR2 ANQGSEA. The V end was cut by 2 bases, the J end by 4 bases, with 8 bases between. The DNA of the CDR3 is TGCAGCGTTGAATGGGAGGGCTATGGCTACACCTTC. Residues: CSVEWEGYGYTF.

This chain links TRBV29-1 with TRBJ1-1, with D tentatively TRBD1 (6 bases). V lost 6 bases and J lost 7, with 15 bases in between. Germline values: CDR1 SQVTM, CDR2 ANQGSEA. The CDR3 length is 12 residues. CDR3 sequence (DNA): TGCAGCGTGGAGTTGTTAGGGGGTGAAGCTTTCTTT. Translated: CSVELLGGEAFF.

This clonotype was seen only once. The V gene is TRBV27, the J gene TRBJ1-1, with no clear D. The CDR3 has 13 amino acids. Germline values: CDR1 MNHEY, CDR2 SMNVEV (reference sequence). V was cut by 8 bases and J by 3 bases, with 13 bases left in between. The CDR3 loop reads CASYKVLYTEAFF. The CDR3 nucleotides read TGTGCCAGCTACAAGGTGTTGTACACTGAAGCTTTCTTT.

J is TRBJ2-1 and V is TRBV20-1; the match to TRBD2 covers 13 bases. Germline loops: CDR1 DFQATT, CDR2 SNEGSKA (reference sequence). The junction had 3 bases not matched to a gene; V was cut back by 1 base and J by 6 bases. The CDR3 runs to 15 residues. The CDR3 sequence: CSARGGLAGVNEQFF. In DNA form, the CDR3 reads TGCAGTGCTAGAGGAGGACTAGCGGGAGTCAATGAGCAGTTCTTC.